This TCR beta chain originates from a study of blood T cell repertoires in COVID-19. For the study at large: PBMCs, B-cell-depleted T cells, or T cells provided the cDNA or gDNA that made up the material.

Seattle-derived patients entered the study during active infection and were followed longitudinally. V dropped 3 bases and J dropped 0; count of bases not matched to a gene: 5. The V gene's germline CDR1 is SGHAT and CDR2 FQNNGV. This CDR3 has 17 amino acids. The method was immunoSEQ multiplex PCR; TCRdb's version includes in-frame clones alone and lacks a portion of them. The sample holds around 220,000 clones; 80% to 85% are singletons and the top ten take roughly 8%. The chain carries TRBV11-2 and TRBJ2-1; 10 positions agree with TRBD2. Sequenced sample: peripheral blood. The sequence came from a woman older than 75 with COVID-19, enrolled during active disease. The CDR3, as DNA: TGTGCCAGCAGCTTCCTACCTAGCGGGAGCTCCTACAATGAGCAGTTCTTC. Encoded protein: CASSFLPSGSSYNEQFF.